These 30 T cell receptor beta chains share one sample of origin, sequenced in a study of T cell responses to AZD1222 COVID-19 vaccine. Only in-frame clones appear in the TCRdb table, and some are missing; sequencing was by immunoSEQ multiplex PCR. The sample includes around 53,000 clones, approximately 85% seen only once; the top ten take about 20%. The source material was peripheral blood, sampled on day 0 of MenACWY control vaccination. The source of these receptors is an adult in good health.

The chain recombines TRBV28 with TRBJ2-5; TRBD1 aligns across 10 bases. J was trimmed by 7 bases and V by 0 bases; bases with no gene match: 11. This CDR3 contains 17 residues. CDR1 MDHEN and CDR2 SYDVKM come from the germline V gene. The DNA of the CDR3 is TGTGCCAGCAGTTTATGGGGGACAGGGGAAGGAAGGGTGACCCAGTACTTC. Encoded protein: CASSLWGTGEGRVTQYF.

The chain couples TRBV19 to TRBJ2-5; 7 bases agree with TRBD2. The CDR3 contains 15 residues. Germline CDR1 is LNHDA and CDR2 is SQIVND (reference sequence). Trimming cost V 5 bases and J 4 bases; bases outside gene matches: 10. CDR3 protein: CASSSWGEGIETQYF. DNA for the CDR3: TGTGCCAGTAGTTCGTGGGGGGAGGGAATAGAGACCCAGTACTTC.

This clone was seen just once. J is TRBJ2-3 and V is TRBV6-2 or TRBV6-3; weak D call: TRBD1 (6 bases). CDR3 length equals 15 residues. Trimming took 5 bases from V and 4 from J, leaving 16 bases between them. Per germline, CDR1 MNHEY and CDR2 SVGEGT. The CDR3 loop reads CASSKSSGVADTQYF. DNA for the CDR3: TGTGCCAGCAGTAAATCCTCAGGGGTGGCAGATACGCAGTATTTT.

V and J are TRBV28 and TRBJ1-2; maybe TRBD1 (5 bases). Deletions cut 4 bases from V and 8 bases from J, with 17 bases between. CDR3 size: 14 residues. Germline CDR1 reads MDHEN; CDR2 reads SYDVKM. CDR3 in amino acids: CASSSPGRGKGYTF. The CDR3 bases are TGTGCCAGCAGTTCCCCAGGGCGAGGGAAGGGCTACACCTTC.

The V and J genes are TRBV14 and TRBJ1-1; TRBD1 aligns across 7 bases. The V segment lost 3 bases and the J segment 1 base; nucleotides outside the gene matches: 5. CDR3 length equals 15 residues. Per the germline V gene, CDR1 is SGHDN and CDR2 is FVKESK. DNA of the CDR3: TGTGCCAGCAGCCAGCCGACAGGGTGGAACACTGAAGCTTTCTTT. Amino acids: CASSQPTGWNTEAFF.

The chain uses TRBV10-3 and TRBJ2-2; D gene uncertain. V was clipped by 0 bases and J by 5 bases, with 4 bases between them. Germline CDR1 is ENHRY and CDR2 is SYGVKD. CDR3 length equals 13 residues. CDR3 sequence (DNA): TGTGCCATCAGTGAGTCCATTACCGGGGAGCTGTTTTTT. Translation gives CAISESITGELFF.

V and J are TRBV7-6 and TRBJ2-7; TRBD2 might be the D (6 bases). The germline V gene has CDR1 SGHVS and CDR2 FNYEAQ. V dropped 1 base and J dropped 3 bases, with 10 bases sitting between them. The CDR3 sequence is 14 residues long. CDR3 nucleotide sequence: TGTGCCAGCAGCTTAGGGACTACTCTCTACGAGCAGTACTTC. Protein product: CASSLGTTLYEQYF.

The genes are TRBV11-1 and TRBJ2-1; no clear D. The V gene lost 3 bases and the J gene lost 9 bases, with 12 bases spanning the gap. The CDR3 extends over 13 amino acids. Per germline, CDR1 SGHAT and CDR2 FQDESV (reference sequence). The CDR3 nucleotides are TGTGCCAGCAGCTTCGCCCCACGCTTTGAGCAGTTCTTC. Protein sequence: CASSFAPRFEQFF.

This chain joins TRBV28 and TRBJ2-3; the match to TRBD2 covers 10 bases. The J segment lost 5 bases and the V segment lost 6 bases, leaving 14 bases of the junction unmatched. Germline assignment: CDR1 MDHEN and CDR2 SYDVKM. The CDR3 is 17 amino acids. The CDR3 protein is CASSSTRSSGRRDTQYF. As DNA, the CDR3 is TGTGCCAGCAGCTCCACCCGGTCTAGCGGGAGACGAGATACGCAGTATTTT.

The chain links TRBV18 to TRBJ2-7; the D gene is possibly TRBD2 (5 bases). Trimming cost V 2 bases and J 4 bases, with 15 bases left between them. CDR1 KGHSH and CDR2 LQKENI come from the germline V gene. The CDR3 totals 15 residues. CDR3 in DNA: TGTGCCAGCTCACCAGGGAACGAGGGCAGATACGAGCAGTACTTC. This encodes CASSPGNEGRYEQYF.

This rearrangement joins TRBV5-1 to TRBJ2-7, with 7 bases lining up with TRBD1. The CDR3 totals 13 residues. Trimming cost V 4 bases and J 3 bases; bases outside gene matches: 4. The germline V gene encodes CDR1 SGHRS and CDR2 YFSETQ. Written as DNA, the CDR3 is TGCGCCAGCAGCCGGGACAGACACTACGAGCAGTACTTC. Its translation: CASSRDRHYEQYF.

Only one count was recorded for this clone. The chain has TRBV7-3 and TRBJ2-2; D unresolved. The CDR3 has 12 amino acids. Per the germline V gene, CDR1 is SGHTA and CDR2 is FQGTGA. Trimming left V 4 bases short and J 8 bases short, with 8 bases between. CDR3: CASSWNEGELFF. CDR3 nucleotide sequence: TGTGCCAGCAGCTGGAATGAAGGGGAGCTGTTTTTT. The complete variable domain, with remaining parts taken from reference TRBV7-3 and TRBJ2-2, reads GAGVSQTPSNKVTEKGKYVELRCDPISGHTALYWYRQSLGQGPEFLIYFQGTGAADDSGLPNDRFFAVRPEGSVSTLKIQRTERGDSAVYLCASSWNEGELFFGEGSRLTVL.

In its sample, this clone was seen many times. The V and J genes are TRBV12-3 or TRBV12-4 and TRBJ2-1; tentative D call: TRBD2 (5 bases). The CDR3 has 13 amino acids. The V end was cut by 7 bases, the J end by 8 bases, with 15 bases between. For the CDR3, the DNA is TGTGCCAGCAAACTAGGAATGGGCGATGAGCAGTTCTTC. Translated: CASKLGMGDEQFF.

The chain links TRBV5-5 to TRBJ1-2, with D perhaps TRBD1 (5 bases). Trimming shortened V by 0 bases and J by 5 bases, and 11 bases separated the two germline ends. Germline loops: CDR1 SGHKS, CDR2 YYEKEE (reference sequence). This CDR3 has 14 amino acids. Here the CDR3 DNA reads TGTGCCAGCAGCTTGGCCGTCGGGGGGTATGGCTACACCTTC. It encodes CASSLAVGGYGYTF.

V usage is TRBV5-8 and J usage is TRBJ2-5, with a possible D match to TRBD1 (5 bases). The V end lost 0 bases, the J end lost 2 bases, and 14 bases lay between the germline ends. The CDR3 extends over 16 amino acids. Germline V CDR1 and CDR2: SGHTS, YDEGEE. The CDR3 nucleotides are TGTGCCAGCAGCTTGGGAAGGCCAGGGCGGCAAGAGACCCAGTACTTC. Protein: CASSLGRPGRQETQYF.

The gene calls are TRBV5-4 and TRBJ2-6, with a possible D match to TRBD1 (5 bases). Trimming left V 0 bases short and J 2 bases short, with 6 bases between. The CDR3 contains 15 residues. CDR1 SGHNT and CDR2 YYREEE come from the germline V gene (reference sequence). The CDR3 region is CASSLEGTGANVLTF. CDR3 in DNA: TGTGCCAGCAGCTTGGAGGGGACTGGGGCCAACGTCCTGACTTTC.

V and J are TRBV6-5 and TRBJ2-7; D gene unclear. The length of the CDR3 is 14 residues. Trimming took 8 bases from V and 1 from J, leaving 15 bases between them. Germline V gives CDR1 MNHEY, CDR2 SVGAGI. The CDR3 region is CASGLSGASYEQYF. The CDR3 nucleotides read TGTGCCAGCGGCCTGTCGGGCGCTTCCTACGAGCAGTACTTC.

The V call is TRBV7-2, the J call TRBJ2-7; D unresolved. Germline assignment: CDR1 SGHTA and CDR2 FQGNSA. Trimming took off 2 bases at V and 0 bases at J, with 8 bases between the two ends. The length of the CDR3 is 14 residues. For the CDR3, the DNA is TGTGCCAGCAGCTTACTCGGCACCTCCTACGAGCAGTACTTC. It is translated as CASSLLGTSYEQYF. Based on the CDR3 plus reference TRBV7-2 and TRBJ2-7, the full variable domain is GAGVSQSPSNKVTEKGKDVELRCDPISGHTALYWYRQSLGQGLEFLIYFQGNSAPDKSGLPSDRFSAERTGGSVSTLTIQRTQQEDSAVYLCASSLLGTSYEQYFGPGTRLTVT.

The gene calls are TRBV11-2 and TRBJ2-7; no clear D gene. V gave up 0 bases and J gave up 0 bases, with 9 bases separating them. The length of the CDR3 is 15 residues. CDR1 is SGHAT and CDR2 is FQNNGV in the germline V gene. The CDR3, as DNA: TGTGCCAGCAGCTTAGAACCGTTAAACTCCTACGAGCAGTACTTC. Translation: CASSLEPLNSYEQYF.

The rearrangement links TRBV19 to TRBJ1-1, with a tentative D call TRBD1 (5 bases). Trimming took off 4 bases at V and 0 bases at J, with 9 bases between the two ends. The length of the CDR3 is 14 residues. CDR1 and CDR2 (germline): LNHDA, SQIVND (reference sequence). CDR3 bases: TGTGCCAGTAGTAAGGCAGGGCTGAACACTGAAGCTTTCTTT. Protein: CASSKAGLNTEAFF.

The rearrangement joins TRBV2 to TRBJ2-7; 7 bases are a match to TRBD2. Trimming cost V 6 bases and J 1 base; bases outside gene matches: 9. The germline gives CDR1 SNHLY, CDR2 FYNNEI. The CDR3 is 15 residues long. The CDR3 sequence is CASRLRLRGSYEQYF. The CDR3 DNA reads TGTGCCAGCAGGCTTCGCCTGCGGGGGTCCTACGAGCAGTACTTC.

This clone was seen a handful of times. CDR3 sequence reads: CASSFGPDTQYF. The CDR3 coding sequence is TGTGCCAGCAGCTTCGGTCCAGATACGCAGTATTTT. The chain has TRBV7-9 and TRBJ2-3; D gene unclear. CDR1 SEHNR and CDR2 FQNEAQ come from the germline V gene (reference sequence). The CDR3 has 12 amino acids. V lost 3 bases and J 4 bases, leaving 5 bases between the germline ends.

The rearrangement links TRBV19 to TRBJ2-7; D is unresolved. V was pared by 3 bases and J by 3 bases, with 9 bases between. Germline V CDR1 and CDR2: LNHDA, SQIVND (reference sequence). The CDR3 totals 13 residues. CDR3 in DNA: TGTGCCAGTAGTATTCAGGCCGACTACGAGCAGTACTTC. This codes for CASSIQADYEQYF.

V and J are TRBV5-1 and TRBJ2-1, with 10 bases that match TRBD2. The CDR3 extends over 17 amino acids. The ends lost 4 bases at V and 4 bases at J; junction bases unmatched: 11. Germline V gene sequence: CDR1 SGHRS, CDR2 YFSETQ. The DNA for the CDR3 is TGCGCCAGCAGCCTCGCCTTAGCGGGAGGACCTTACAATGAGCAGTTCTTC. Protein product: CASSLALAGGPYNEQFF. The variable domain in full, completed from reference TRBV5-1 and TRBJ2-1, reads KAGVTQTPRYLIKTRGQQVTLSCSPISGHRSVSWYQQTPGQGLQFLFEYFSETQRNKGNFPGRFSGRQFSNSRSEMNVSTLELGDSALYLCASSLALAGGPYNEQFFGPGTRLTVL.

This chain uses TRBV27 with TRBJ2-1; the D is unclear. Trimming left V 3 bases short and J 8 bases short, with 8 bases between. This CDR3 contains 12 residues. Germline CDR1 MNHEY, CDR2 SMNVEV (reference sequence). The chain's CDR3 is CASSLAEDEQFF. The CDR3 nucleotides read TGTGCCAGCAGTTTGGCTGAGGATGAGCAGTTCTTC.

The genes are TRBV28 and TRBJ2-7, with D perhaps matching TRBD2 (5 bases). Trimming pared 6 bases from V and 4 bases from J, leaving 19 bases between. CDR1 MDHEN and CDR2 SYDVKM come from the germline V gene. This CDR3 has 15 amino acids. CDR3 region: CASSPSGPKAYEQYF. CDR3 in DNA: TGTGCCAGCAGCCCGAGCGGTCCCAAGGCGTACGAGCAGTACTTC.

The rearrangement links TRBV10-3 to TRBJ1-4; D is unresolved. CDR1 and CDR2 (germline): ENHRY, SYGVKD. The V end lost 6 bases, the J end lost 3 bases, and 2 bases lay between the germline ends. The CDR3 totals 11 residues. DNA for the CDR3: TGTGCCATCAGGGCTAATGAAAAACTGTTTTTT. It codes for CAIRANEKLFF.

This clone turned up a few times. The chain carries TRBV14 and TRBJ2-5; no definite D call. Germline CDR1 is SGHDN and CDR2 is FVKESK. The CDR3 has 14 residues. Trimming removed 4 bases from V and 2 bases from J, with 11 bases in between. Here the CDR3 reads CASSRRLSQETQYF. CDR3 DNA sequence: TGTGCCAGCAGCCGACGGTTATCTCAAGAGACCCAGTACTTC.

The J gene is TRBJ2-5, the V gene TRBV28; 8 nucleotides agree with TRBD1. Trimming at V came to 6 bases and at J to 4 bases, leaving 16 bases not matched to a gene. The CDR3 spans 17 residues. Germline-derived CDR1 and CDR2 are MDHEN and SYDVKM. CDR3 amino acids: CASRATGVWRSPETQYF. As DNA, the CDR3 is TGTGCCAGCAGGGCGACAGGGGTCTGGCGGTCTCCAGAGACCCAGTACTTC.

The V gene is TRBV18, the J gene TRBJ2-1; 11 nucleotides agree with TRBD2. The ends lost 5 bases at V and 5 bases at J; junction bases unmatched: 8. The CDR3 covers 16 residues. Germline V gene data show CDR1 as KGHSH and CDR2 as LQKENI. CDR3 amino acids: CASSALTSGANNEQFF. The CDR3 DNA follows: TGTGCCAGCTCAGCGTTGACTAGCGGGGCCAACAATGAGCAGTTCTTC.